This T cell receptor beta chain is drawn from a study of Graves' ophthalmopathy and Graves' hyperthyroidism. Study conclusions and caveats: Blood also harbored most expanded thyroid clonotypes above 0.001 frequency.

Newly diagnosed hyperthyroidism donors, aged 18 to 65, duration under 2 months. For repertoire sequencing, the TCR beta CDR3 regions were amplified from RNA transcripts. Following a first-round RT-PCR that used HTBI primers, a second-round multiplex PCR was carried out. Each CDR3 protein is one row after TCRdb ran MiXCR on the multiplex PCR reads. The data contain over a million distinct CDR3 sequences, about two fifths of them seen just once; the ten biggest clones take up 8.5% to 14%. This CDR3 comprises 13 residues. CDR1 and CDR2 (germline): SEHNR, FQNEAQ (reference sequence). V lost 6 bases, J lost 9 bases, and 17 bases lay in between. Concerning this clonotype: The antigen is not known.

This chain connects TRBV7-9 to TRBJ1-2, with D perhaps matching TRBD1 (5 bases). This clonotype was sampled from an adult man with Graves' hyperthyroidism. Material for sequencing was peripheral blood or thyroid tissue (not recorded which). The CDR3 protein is CASSLYSQGRYTF. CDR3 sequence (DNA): TGTGCCAGCAGTTTATATTCCCAGGGTCGCTACACCTTC.